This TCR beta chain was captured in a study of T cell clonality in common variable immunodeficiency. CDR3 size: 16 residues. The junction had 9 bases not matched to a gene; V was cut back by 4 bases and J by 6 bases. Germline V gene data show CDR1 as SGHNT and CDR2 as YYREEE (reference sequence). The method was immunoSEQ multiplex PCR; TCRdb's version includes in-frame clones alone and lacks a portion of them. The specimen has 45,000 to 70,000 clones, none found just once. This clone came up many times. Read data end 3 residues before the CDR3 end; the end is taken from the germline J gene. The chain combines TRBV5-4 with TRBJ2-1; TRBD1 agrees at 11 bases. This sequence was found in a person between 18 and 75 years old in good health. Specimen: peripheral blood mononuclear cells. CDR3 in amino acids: CASSTLSGTGGNEQFF. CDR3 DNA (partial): TGTGCCAGCAGCACACTCTCCGGGACAGGGGGCAATGAG.